One and the same sample provided the 9 T cell receptor beta chains below, sequenced in a study of cytomegalovirus exposure and HLA in healthy donors. PCR involved 60 Vbeta and 13 Jbeta primers. The method was immunoSEQ multiplex PCR; TCRdb's version includes in-frame clones alone and lacks a portion of them. The sample consists of 180,000 or so clones, approximately 78% of them appearing once. Sequences were obtained from PBMCs. These TCRs come from a woman aged 50 to 60 in good health and CMV-seropositive.

This clone has a single count. A read error may account for a junction end that differs from germline. V and J are TRBV6-1 and TRBJ1-1, with TRBD1 as a possible D gene (6 bases). CDR3 length: 15 amino acids. Germline V lookup: CDR1 MNHNS, CDR2 SASEGT. CDR3 coding DNA: TGTGCCAGCAGGGAAGCTCGGGCAGGGGCAGTTGGAGCTTTCTTT. The encoded protein is CASREARAGAVGAFF.

This clone came up once. V gene TRBV5-1 combines with J gene TRBJ2-7; 7 positions agree with TRBD2. There are 14 residues in the CDR3. Per the germline V gene, CDR1 is SGHRS and CDR2 is YFSETQ. The J segment lost 3 bases and the V segment lost 4 bases, leaving 7 bases of the junction unmatched. CDR3 nucleotide sequence: TGCGCCAGCAGCGTCGGGGGGTCGGGCTACGAGCAGTACTTC. This sequence encodes CASSVGGSGYEQYF. Using reference TRBV5-1 and TRBJ2-7 for the parts outside the CDR3, the full variable domain is KAGVTQTPRYLIKTRGQQVTLSCSPISGHRSVSWYQQTPGQGLQFLFEYFSETQRNKGNFPGRFSGRQFSNSRSEMNVSTLELGDSALYLCASSVGGSGYEQYFGPGTRLTVT.

This chain links TRBV2 with TRBJ1-2; tentative D call: TRBD1 (5 bases). The CDR3 loop spans 13 amino acids. Germline V CDR1 and CDR2: SNHLY, FYNNEI. V was trimmed by 2 bases and J by 8 bases, leaving 12 bases between them. The CDR3 region has the DNA TGTGCCAGCAGTGAACGTCTTCAGGGCGGCTACACCTTC. This gives the protein CASSERLQGGYTF.

This chain joins TRBV6-5 and TRBJ2-2; D gene unclear. V lost 5 bases, J lost 5 bases, and 6 bases lay in between. Germline V gene sequence: CDR1 MNHEY, CDR2 SVGAGI. The CDR3 is 12 residues long. The CDR3 bases are TGTGCCAGCAGTCTAGGAACCGGGGAGCTGTTTTTT. Translating it yields CASSLGTGELFF.

CDR3 bases: TGTGCCAGCAGCCTCGGGACAGGGAGGACCGGGGAGCTGTTTTTT. It yields the protein CASSLGTGRTGELFF. The rearrangement joins TRBV11-3 to TRBJ2-2; 9 bases line up with TRBD1. V lost 5 bases and J lost 5; bases outside the gene matches: 6. This CDR3 is 15 amino acids long. Germline loops: CDR1 SGHNT, CDR2 YENEEA.

The gene calls are TRBV6-4 and TRBJ2-1; 9 nucleotides agree with TRBD1. Germline lookup yields CDR1 MRHNA and CDR2 SNTAGT. This CDR3 spans 13 amino acids. The V gene end was trimmed by 5 bases and the J gene end by 8 bases; junction bases not matched to a gene: 4. The CDR3 loop is CASSPDRGDEQFF. DNA for the CDR3: TGTGCCAGCAGTCCGGACAGGGGCGATGAGCAGTTCTTC.

This chain joins TRBV18 and TRBJ1-6; D might be TRBD1 (5 bases). The germline gives CDR1 KGHSH, CDR2 LQKENI. This CDR3 is 15 amino acids long. Trimming took 0 bases from V and 7 from J, leaving 10 bases between them. The CDR3 spells CASSPPRGENSPLHF. The CDR3 nucleotides are TGTGCCAGCTCACCACCGCGGGGCGAGAATTCACCCCTCCACTTT.

The V and J genes are TRBV19 and TRBJ2-3, with 16 bases aligning to TRBD2. This CDR3 is 18 amino acids long. Germline V gives CDR1 LNHDA, CDR2 SQIVND (reference sequence). The trim removed 6 bases at V and 0 bases at J, leaving 6 bases unmatched. The CDR3 sequence: CASSPGLAGGTSTDTQYF. The CDR3 DNA is TGTGCCAGTAGCCCGGGACTAGCGGGGGGGACTAGCACAGATACGCAGTATTTT. The complete variable domain, with remaining parts taken from reference TRBV19 and TRBJ2-3, reads DGGITQSPKYLFRKEGQNVTLSCEQNLNHDAMYWYRQDPGQGLRLIYYSQIVNDFQKGDIAEGYSVSREKKESFPLTVTSAQKNPTAFYLCASSPGLAGGTSTDTQYFGPGTRLTVL.

J is TRBJ2-1 and V is TRBV6-5; TRBD2 matches at 10 bases. After removal of 7 bases from V and 4 bases from J, the junction contained 7 bases not matched to a gene. This CDR3 is 15 amino acids long. Germline CDR1 MNHEY, CDR2 SVGAGI. The CDR3 spells CASIQRGGLYNEQFF. The CDR3 DNA reads TGTGCCAGCATCCAGCGGGGGGGCTTGTACAATGAGCAGTTCTTC.